The 7 T cell receptor beta chains listed next were all sequenced from one sample in a study of T cell repertoires in cytomegalovirus infection. No antigen has been identified for these receptors. From the reads, TCRdb called clonotypes with MiXCR, one entry per CDR3 protein. The repertoire holds under 850,000 distinct CDR3 sequences, roughly 36% seen once, with 15% to 20% in the top ten. Sequences were derived from cultured PBMCs, sampled from culture after CMV antigen stimulation. These receptors were taken from a human donor in good health (CMV status not recorded). Some clones in this sample may be carry-over from other donors' samples.

The chain joins TRBV20-1 to TRBJ1-2, with D perhaps TRBD1 (5 bases). Looked up from germline, CDR1 is DFQATT and CDR2 is SNEGSKA (reference sequence). This CDR3 spans 14 amino acids. Trimming removed 3 bases from V and 7 bases from J, with 18 bases in between. CDR3 coding DNA: TGCAGTGCTAGTTTTGACACGGGGCTTGGTGGCTACACCTTC. This encodes CSASFDTGLGGYTF.

This clonotype was observed a single time. In nucleotides, the CDR3 is TGCAGTGCTAGAGATCGGCGGGAGGAGACCCAGTACTTC. This translates into CSARDRREETQYF. The chain has TRBV20-1 and TRBJ2-5; 7 positions match TRBD2. With 0 bases clipped from V and 5 bases from J, the junction kept 3 bases outside the gene matches. The CDR3 length is 13 residues. Looked up from germline, CDR1 is DFQATT and CDR2 is SNEGSKA (reference sequence).

The rearrangement uses TRBV2 and TRBJ2-1; perhaps TRBD2 as D (6 bases). This CDR3 has 16 amino acids. Trimming stripped 3 bases from V and 2 bases from J, with 14 bases between. The germline V gene has CDR1 SNHLY and CDR2 FYNNEI. CDR3 coding DNA: TGTGCCAGCAGTGAGTTGGGGCGGGGTGCCTACAATGAGCAGTTCTTC. Translation gives CASSELGRGAYNEQFF.

The chain carries TRBV7-9 and TRBJ2-1; D is ambiguous. CDR1 and CDR2 (germline): SEHNR, FQNEAQ (reference sequence). The V end was cut by 4 bases, the J end by 10 bases, with 5 bases between. The CDR3 has 10 amino acids. The CDR3 DNA is TGTGCCAGCAGCTCTGAAGAGCAGTTCTTC. It is translated as CASSSEEQFF.

There are a few counts of this clonotype. The chain couples TRBV7-9 to TRBJ1-4; D is undetermined. Trimming removed 2 bases at V and 5 bases at J, with 9 bases between. The germline V gene encodes CDR1 SEHNR and CDR2 FQNEAQ (reference sequence). This CDR3 has 14 amino acids. CDR3 sequence reads: CASSLLNGNEKLFF. The CDR3 coding sequence is TGTGCCAGCAGCTTACTCAACGGGAATGAAAAACTGTTTTTT.

CDR3 sequence: CASSLAKNQPQHF. The CDR3 bases are TGTGCCAGCAGCTTGGCCAAGAATCAGCCCCAGCATTTT. The chain carries TRBV7-6 and TRBJ1-5; D is undetermined. The ends were cut back, 3 bases at V and 4 bases at J, with 7 bases in the middle. In germline, CDR1 is SGHVS, CDR2 FNYEAQ. The CDR3 sequence is 13 residues long.

This chain links TRBV27 with TRBJ1-3, with D hard to call. V shed 8 bases and J shed 4 bases, with 18 bases lying between them. This CDR3 is 15 amino acids long. Germline assignment: CDR1 MNHEY and CDR2 SMNVEV (reference sequence). This CDR3 is CASGPGGRRGNTIYF. The CDR3 DNA reads TGTGCCAGCGGCCCGGGAGGCCGGAGGGGAAACACCATATATTTT.